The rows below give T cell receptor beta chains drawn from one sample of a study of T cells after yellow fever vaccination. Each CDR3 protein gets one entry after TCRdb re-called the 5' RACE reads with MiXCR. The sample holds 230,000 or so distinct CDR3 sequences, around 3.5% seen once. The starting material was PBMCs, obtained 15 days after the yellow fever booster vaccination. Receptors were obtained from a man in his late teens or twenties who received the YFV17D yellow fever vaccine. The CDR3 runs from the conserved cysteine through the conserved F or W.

CDR3: CASSFSEGGTEAFF
V: TRBV6-5

CDR3: CAISESSRGEQFF
V: TRBV10-3

CDR3: CASSLQGRSNQPQHF
V: TRBV6-2/TRBV6-3

CDR3: CASSPPGLDGAEQFF
V: TRBV18

CDR3: CASSESGGGTDTQYF
V: TRBV12-3/TRBV12-4

CDR3: CSARDVLGGRTEAFF
V: TRBV20-1

CDR3: CASSLVGYNEQFF
V: TRBV5-1

CDR3: CASTDSVNEKLFF
V: TRBV28

CDR3: CASSDGQDNTIYF
V: TRBV7-8

CDR3: CASSPRRGTTDTQYF
V: TRBV11-3

CDR3: CASGSPGATQYF
V: TRBV5-4

CDR3: CASSFQGPNTEAFF
V: TRBV5-1

CDR3: CASRSRDYNQPQHF
V: TRBV12-3/TRBV12-4

CDR3: CSAQEIQETQYF
V: TRBV20-1

CDR3: CASSDPGSTDTQYF
V: TRBV5-1

CDR3: CTSSQAGYNEQFF
V: TRBV1

CDR3: CASSDVGQETQYF
V: TRBV2

CDR3: CATSDPGQVETQYF
V: TRBV24-1

CDR3: CASSLGGDTQYF
V: TRBV12-3/TRBV12-4

CDR3: CASRVTPPQSSGANVLTF
V: TRBV6-5

CDR3: CASSEEGTRHEQFF
V: TRBV25-1

CDR3: CASSLVSSGGAAEQFF
V: TRBV7-2

CDR3: CASTTTSGGLTDTQYF
V: TRBV5-1

CDR3: CASSRDRRGYTF
V: TRBV12-3/TRBV12-4

CDR3: CASSAKTGKDTGELFF
V: TRBV5-4

CDR3: CASATRAARAQHF
V: TRBV19

CDR3: CASSSRTSGETYNEQFF
V: TRBV6-2/TRBV6-3

CDR3: CASSNNRGLSYEQYF
V: TRBV5-6

CDR3: CASSWSPGRNTEAFF
V: TRBV7-3

CDR3: CASSQDLTTGRPQHF
V: TRBV4-1

CDR3: CSVEFKEAYGYTF
V: TRBV29-1

CDR3: CASRTQGGLTYNEQFF
V: TRBV7-9

CDR3: CSVVEMGNIQYF
V: TRBV29-1

CDR3: CASSPLDSRTSYEQYF
V: TRBV14

CDR3: CASSLSGRAGGNTEAFF
V: TRBV5-1

CDR3: CASTQTVIAGEQFF
V: TRBV11-2

CDR3: CASSSSSSGNTIYF
V: TRBV12-3/TRBV12-4

CDR3: CASGPISGGSYEQYF
V: TRBV27

CDR3: CASSYEAGERHGEQFF
V: TRBV6-2/TRBV6-3

CDR3: CASSLWSLGTGNYGYTF
V: TRBV4-3

CDR3: CASSLRGFFMGTGPIF
V: TRBV7-2

CDR3: CASSYEPGTGAAPLWPQHF
V: TRBV5-1

CDR3: CASSYSEGIRSPLHF
V: TRBV6-5

CDR3: CSALDRGRETQYF
V: TRBV20-1